This entry concerns a single TCR beta chain. Patients had newly diagnosed, untreated stage II-IVA oral cavity squamous cell carcinoma. This entry belongs to a study of neoadjuvant anti-PD-1 for oral cavity cancer. Overall study context: Patients mostly received three to four biweekly nivolumab doses at 3 mg/kg before surgery.

Clones were sequenced by immunoSEQ multiplex PCR, and TCRdb holds only the in-frame ones, with some missing. The repertoire holds fewer than 20,000 clones, less than 75% seen once, with approximately 2.5% in the top ten. The sequencing used PBMCs, collected before nivolumab (anti-PD-1) treatment. This sequence originates from a person between 35 and 79 years old with oral cavity squamous cell carcinoma.

The chain's CDR3 is CAWNTGTYSYEQYF. The CDR3 nucleotides read TGTGCCTGGAATACCGGAACGTACTCCTACGAGCAGTACTTC. The chain has TRBV30 and TRBJ2-7; no reliable D call. There are 14 residues in the CDR3. CDR1 is GTSNPN, CDR2 SVGIG, per germline (reference sequence). V was shortened by 4 bases and J by 0 bases, with 13 bases between the two germline ends. Supplemented by reference TRBV30 and TRBJ2-7, the full variable domain reads SQTIHQWPATLVQPVGSPLSLECTVEGTSNPNLYWYRQAAGRGLQLLFYSVGIGQISSEVPQNLSASRPQDRQFILSSKKLLLSDSGFYLCAWNTGTYSYEQYFGPGTRLTVT.